This TCR beta chain was sequenced during a study of glioma-infiltrating T cells. Study-level findings and limits: Tissue-blood divergence was below expectation in non-neoplastic patients, above in gliomas.

The iRepertoire nested amplicon-rescue multiplex PCR amplified TCR alpha and beta CDR3s from RNA. For one-step reverse transcription and amplification, 100-400 ng of tissue mRNA or PBMC total RNA was used. TCRdb passed the multiplex PCR reads through MiXCR, listing each CDR3 protein once. The repertoire holds about 140,000 distinct CDR3 sequences, with about two fifths as singletons. As regards this clonotype: Its antigen is as yet unknown.

This CDR3 contains 13 residues. The germline V gene has CDR1 SGHDN and CDR2 FVKESK. V was trimmed by 3 bases and J by 8 bases, leaving 13 bases between them. The sequenced sample was glioma tissue, nonneoplastic brain tissue, or PBMCs (not recorded which). V gene TRBV14 combines with J gene TRBJ1-1; maybe TRBD1 (6 bases). The sequence derives from a human donor with low-grade glioma or glioblastoma, undergoing nonglioma brain surgery, or in good health (not recorded which). Here the CDR3 reads CASSHHGGAEAFF. The CDR3 DNA is TGTGCCAGCAGCCACCACGGGGGCGCGGAAGCTTTCTTT.